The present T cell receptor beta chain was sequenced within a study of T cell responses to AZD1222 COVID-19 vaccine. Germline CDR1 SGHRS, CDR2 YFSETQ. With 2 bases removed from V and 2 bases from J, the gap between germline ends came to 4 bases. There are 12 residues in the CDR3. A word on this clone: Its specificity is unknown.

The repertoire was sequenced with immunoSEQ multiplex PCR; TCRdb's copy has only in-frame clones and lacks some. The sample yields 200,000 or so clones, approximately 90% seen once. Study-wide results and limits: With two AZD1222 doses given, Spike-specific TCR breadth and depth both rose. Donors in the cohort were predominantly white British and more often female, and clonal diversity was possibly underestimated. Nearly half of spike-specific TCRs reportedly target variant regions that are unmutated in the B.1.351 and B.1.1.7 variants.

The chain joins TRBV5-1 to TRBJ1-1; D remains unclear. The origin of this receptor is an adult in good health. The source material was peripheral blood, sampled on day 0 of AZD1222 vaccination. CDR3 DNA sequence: TGCGCCAGCAGCTTTGGAAACACTGAAGCTTTCTTT. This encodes CASSFGNTEAFF.